The table lists the clone carrying this TCR beta chain with a few counts. Antigen unknown. The data are from a study of post-analysis software for immune sequencing data. Study information: Courses of disease covered relapsing-remitting, secondary progressive and progressive-relapsing multiple sclerosis.

General observations from the study: In patients, TRBV5-6, TRBV5-1 and TRBV20-1 belonged to five TRBV segments found more frequently than in controls.

Unique molecular identifiers were built into the TCR beta cDNA libraries. TCRdb ran MiXCR on the PCR reads and lists one entry per CDR3 protein. The table lists around 160,000 distinct CDR3 sequences, 35% to 40% of them singletons. The CDR3 is 14 residues long. With V trimmed by 3 bases and J by 5 bases, 3 bases remained unmatched. CDR1 is ENHRY and CDR2 is SYGVKD in the germline V gene. Sequenced material: blood, taken after autologous hematopoietic stem cell transplantation. The chain is built from TRBV10-3 and TRBJ2-3; TRBD2 agrees at 9 bases. The sequence was collected from a girl aged 5-17 years with multiple sclerosis. For the CDR3, the DNA is TGTGCCATCAGTGAAGCGGGAGGCGGAGATACGCAGTATTTT. Translated: CAISEAGGGDTQYF.